This T cell receptor beta chain was sequenced during a study of vaccination and CD4 T cells after COVID-19. Study details: Six male and four female convalescents took part, two of them Hispanic. Spike peptides, overlapping and drawn from SARS-CoV-2, HCoV-NL63, HCoV-OC43 and HCoV-229E, were used to stimulate cells. Two mRNA vaccine doses were given, either BNT162b2 or mRNA-1273.

Treatment meaning: roughly 10-day PBMC culture with coronavirus spike peptide pools or control peptides (ViraFEST assay). Oncomine TCR Beta short-read sequencing was applied to DNA from cultured CD4+ T cells. CD4+ T cells were cultured, and genomic DNA was extracted from them. MiXCR was run by TCRdb on the PCR reads, yielding one entry per CDR3 protein. Of some 25,000 distinct CDR3 sequences listed, 43% were seen once; the top ten hold approximately 7.6%. Germline CDR1 SGHTA, CDR2 FQGTGA. The CDR3 contains 14 residues. V dropped 1 base and J dropped 4 bases, with 9 bases sitting between them. Concerning this clonotype: Its matching antigen is unknown.

This receptor was identified in a human donor who had recovered from COVID-19. The sample comprised CD4+ T cells from blood, cultured in vitro. V and J are TRBV7-3 and TRBJ2-3; no definite D call. CDR3 region: CASSLNGYSDTQYF. The CDR3 coding sequence is TGTGCCAGCAGCTTAAACGGATACTCAGATACGCAGTATTTT. The variable domain in full, with the rest retrieved from reference TRBV7-3 and TRBJ2-3, is GAGVSQTPSNKVTEKGKYVELRCDPISGHTALYWYRQSLGQGPEFLIYFQGTGAADDSGLPNDRFFAVRPEGSVSTLKIQRTERGDSAVYLCASSLNGYSDTQYFGPGTRLTVL.